This TCR beta chain was captured in a study of T cells in Graves' hyperthyroidism and ophthalmopathy. This clonotype occurred a few times. Regions amplified from RNA transcripts were the TCR beta CDR3 regions. The HTBI set primed first-round TCR CDR3 RT-PCR. TCRdb re-derived calls from the multiplex PCR reads in MiXCR, one entry per CDR3 protein. The sample has 700,000 to 950,000 distinct CDR3 sequences, just over 35% seen once. Exclusion criteria comprised uncontrolled infection, other autoimmune disease, pregnancy or lactation. The PBMCs studied were ones that came from 8 to 10 ml fresh peripheral blood. The sequenced sample was blood. The TCR was taken from a woman aged 40 to 55 with Graves' hyperthyroidism.

The CDR3 DNA reads as TGTGCCAGCAGCTTTGGCGGGTGGTTCACCGGGGAGCTGTTTTTT. Residues: CASSFGGWFTGELFF. This chain links TRBV5-5 with TRBJ2-2, with D possibly matching TRBD2 (5 bases). The CDR3 is 15 amino acids. The V end lost 2 bases, the J end lost 4 bases, and 12 bases lay between the germline ends. The V gene's germline CDR1 is SGHKS and CDR2 YYEKEE (reference sequence).